This T cell receptor (beta chain) derives from a study of blood T cell repertoires in COVID-19. Across the study: COVID-19 samples from acute and convalescent phases originated in the United States, Italy and Spain. Sources were T cells, B-cell-depleted T cells, or PBMCs; the material itself was cDNA or gDNA.

The table came from immunoSEQ multiplex PCR; TCRdb's copy has only in-frame clones and leaves some out. The sample holds around 110,000 clones, 85% seen once. This CDR3 comprises 11 residues. Germline values: CDR1 DFQATT, CDR2 SNEGSKA (reference sequence). Trimming stripped 3 bases from V and 6 bases from J, with 9 bases between. This receptor was taken from a middle-aged man with acute or convalescent COVID-19. The sequenced sample was peripheral blood. The J gene is TRBJ2-7, the V gene TRBV20-1; D not certain. CDR3 in amino acids: CSASFTTEQYF. In nucleotides, the CDR3 is TGCAGTGCTAGCTTTACAACCGAGCAGTACTTC.